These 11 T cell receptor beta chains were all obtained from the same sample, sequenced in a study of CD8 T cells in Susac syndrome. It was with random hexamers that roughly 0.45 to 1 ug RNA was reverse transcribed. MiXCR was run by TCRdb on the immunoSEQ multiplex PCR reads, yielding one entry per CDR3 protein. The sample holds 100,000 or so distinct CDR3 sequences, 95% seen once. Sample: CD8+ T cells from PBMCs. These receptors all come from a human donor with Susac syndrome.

CDR3: CASSLGTGQPQHF. CDR3 DNA: TGTGCCAGCAGCCTCGGGACGGGTCAGCCCCAGCATTTT. The chain links TRBV14 to TRBJ1-5, with a tentative D call TRBD1 (5 bases). CDR1 SGHDN and CDR2 FVKESK come from the germline V gene. This CDR3 has 13 amino acids. Trimming took off 4 bases at V and 6 bases at J, with 10 bases between the two ends.

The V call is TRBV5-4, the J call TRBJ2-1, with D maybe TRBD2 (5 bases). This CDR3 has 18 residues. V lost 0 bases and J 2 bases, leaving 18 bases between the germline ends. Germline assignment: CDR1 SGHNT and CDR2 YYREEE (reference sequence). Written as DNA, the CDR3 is TGTGCCAGCAGCTTGGCCGACGGGCTAGCCGGCCCCTACAATGAGCAGTTCTTC. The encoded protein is CASSLADGLAGPYNEQFF.

The CDR3 loop reads CASRHNSNQPQHF. The CDR3 DNA sequence: TGTGCCAGCAGGCACAACAGCAATCAGCCCCAGCATTTT. The chain uses TRBV11-2 and TRBJ1-5; D remains unclear. Trimming removed 6 bases from V and 1 base from J, with 7 bases in between. There are 13 residues in the CDR3. Looked up from germline, CDR1 is SGHAT and CDR2 is FQNNGV.

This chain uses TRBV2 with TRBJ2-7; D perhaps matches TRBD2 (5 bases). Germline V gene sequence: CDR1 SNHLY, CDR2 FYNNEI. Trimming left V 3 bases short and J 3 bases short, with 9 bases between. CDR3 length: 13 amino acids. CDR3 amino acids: CASSEEAFYEQYF. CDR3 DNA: TGTGCCAGCAGTGAGGAGGCCTTCTACGAGCAGTACTTC.

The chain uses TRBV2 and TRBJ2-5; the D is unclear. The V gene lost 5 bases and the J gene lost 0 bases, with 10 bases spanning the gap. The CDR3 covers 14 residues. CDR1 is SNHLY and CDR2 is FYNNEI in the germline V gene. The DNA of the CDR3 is TGTGCCAGCAGTTGGACCAAGTACCAAGAGACCCAGTACTTC. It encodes CASSWTKYQETQYF.

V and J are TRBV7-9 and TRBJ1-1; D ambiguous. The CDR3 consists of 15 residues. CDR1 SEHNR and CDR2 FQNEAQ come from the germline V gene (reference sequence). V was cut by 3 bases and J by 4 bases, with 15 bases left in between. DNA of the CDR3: TGTGCCAGCAGCTTTACCGGTGGGTCGAGCACTGAAGCTTTCTTT. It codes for CASSFTGGSSTEAFF.

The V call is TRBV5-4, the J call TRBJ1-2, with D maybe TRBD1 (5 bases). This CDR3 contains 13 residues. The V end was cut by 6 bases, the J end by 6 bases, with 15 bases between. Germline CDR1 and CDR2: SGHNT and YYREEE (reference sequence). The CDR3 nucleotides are TGTGCCAGCACCCCTCTGGGGCAGGATGGCTACACCTTC. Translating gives CASTPLGQDGYTF.

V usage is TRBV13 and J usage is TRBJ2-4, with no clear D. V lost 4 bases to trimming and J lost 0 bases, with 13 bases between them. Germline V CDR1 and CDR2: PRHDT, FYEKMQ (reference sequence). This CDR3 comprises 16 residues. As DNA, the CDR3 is TGTGCCAGCAGCTCGAGACTGCCTATAGCCAAAAACATTCAGTACTTC. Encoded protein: CASSSRLPIAKNIQYF.

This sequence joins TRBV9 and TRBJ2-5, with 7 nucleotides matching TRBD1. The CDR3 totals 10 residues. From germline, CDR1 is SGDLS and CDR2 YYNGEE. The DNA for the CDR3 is TGTGGACAGGGCGGAGAGACCCAGTACTTC. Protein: CGQGGETQYF. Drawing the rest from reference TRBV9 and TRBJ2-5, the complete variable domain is DSGVTQTPKHLITATGQRVTLRCSPRSGDLSVYWYQQSLDQGLQFLIQYYNGEERAKGNILERFSAQQFPDLHSELNLSSLELGDSALYFCGQGGETQYFGPGTRLLVL.

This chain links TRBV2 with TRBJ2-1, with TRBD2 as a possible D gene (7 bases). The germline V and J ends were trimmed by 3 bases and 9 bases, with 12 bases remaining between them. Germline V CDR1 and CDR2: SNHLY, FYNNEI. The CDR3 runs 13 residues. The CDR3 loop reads CASSDGGGSEQFF. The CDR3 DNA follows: TGTGCCAGCAGTGATGGGGGCGGGAGTGAGCAGTTCTTC.

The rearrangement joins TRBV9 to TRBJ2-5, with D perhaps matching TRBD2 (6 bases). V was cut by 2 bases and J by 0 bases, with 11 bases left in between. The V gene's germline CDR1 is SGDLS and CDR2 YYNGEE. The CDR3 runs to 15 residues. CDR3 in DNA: TGTGCCAGCAGCGTGGCGGGACGGAACCAAGAGACCCAGTACTTC. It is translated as CASSVAGRNQETQYF.